These 16 T cell receptor beta chains originate from one sample sequenced in a study of blood T cell repertoires in COVID-19. Assay used: immunoSEQ multiplex PCR; TCRdb lists only in-frame clones, some missing. The data contain about 220,000 clones, roughly 85% of them singletons. Sequencing was done on a sample of PBMCs or T cells enriched from blood (not recorded which). These receptors were obtained from a woman between 40 and 55 years old with acute COVID-19.

The chain employs TRBV19 and TRBJ1-2; 9 positions match TRBD1. There are 18 residues in the CDR3. The ends lost 2 bases at V and 6 bases at J; junction bases unmatched: 16. Germline CDR1 and CDR2: LNHDA and SQIVND (reference sequence). CDR3: CASSIPRDREKGWHGYTF. The CDR3 bases are TGTGCCAGTAGTATACCCCGGGACAGGGAGAAAGGCTGGCATGGCTACACCTTC.

The chain joins TRBV9 to TRBJ1-2; 7 bases match TRBD1. Losses at the gene ends were 4 bases for V and 3 bases for J; bases not matched to a gene: 12. The CDR3 sequence is 16 residues long. CDR1 and CDR2 from the germline V gene are SGDLS and YYNGEE. The CDR3 region is CASSHTGQLRDYGYTF. CDR3 coding DNA: TGTGCCAGCAGCCATACGGGACAGCTACGGGACTATGGCTACACCTTC.

J is TRBJ2-1 and V is TRBV6-5; weak D call: TRBD1 (5 bases). V lost 0 bases and J 13 bases, leaving 10 bases between the germline ends. The germline V gene encodes CDR1 MNHEY and CDR2 SVGAGI. The CDR3 spans 12 residues. CDR3: CASSYSGREQFF. Here the CDR3 DNA reads TGTGCCAGCAGTTACTCGGGCAGGGAACAGTTCTTC.

The gene calls are TRBV5-1 and TRBJ2-2; unclear D gene. V was trimmed by 5 bases and J by 6 bases, leaving 8 bases between them. This CDR3 has 12 amino acids. Germline values: CDR1 SGHRS, CDR2 YFSETQ. CDR3: CASRPSAGELFF. The CDR3 DNA reads as TGCGCCAGCAGACCGAGCGCCGGGGAGCTGTTTTTT.

The V gene is TRBV5-4, the J gene TRBJ2-5; 9 bases map to TRBD2. CDR1 is SGHNT and CDR2 is YYREEE in the germline V gene (reference sequence). This CDR3 has 13 residues. Trimming took 4 bases from V and 6 from J; bases not matched to a gene: 4. CDR3 residues: CASSHGLAKTQYF. The CDR3 DNA follows: TGTGCCAGCAGCCACGGACTAGCGAAGACCCAGTACTTC.

The chain is built from TRBV11-2 and TRBJ1-4, with D perhaps TRBD1 (6 bases). CDR1 and CDR2 from the germline V gene are SGHAT and FQNNGV. There are 16 residues in the CDR3. Trimming took off 5 bases at V and 5 bases at J, with 18 bases between the two ends. CDR3 nucleotides: TGTGCCAGCAGCCGATTCCCGTCCCAGGGGAATGAAAAACTGTTTTTT. Encoded protein: CASSRFPSQGNEKLFF.

V gene TRBV19 combines with J gene TRBJ1-5; D might be TRBD1 (6 bases). This CDR3 is built from 15 residues. Germline CDR1 reads LNHDA; CDR2 reads SQIVND (reference sequence). V lost 9 bases and J lost 4, with 19 bases in between. The DNA for the CDR3 is TGTGCCAGCAGCCGGTTCGCAACAGGGAATCAGCCCCAGCATTTT. Translated: CASSRFATGNQPQHF.

The rearrangement joins TRBV4-3 to TRBJ1-2; possible D gene TRBD1, 5 bases. Germline V CDR1 and CDR2: LGHNA, YSLEER. The CDR3 has 16 amino acids. Trimming removed 0 bases from V and 4 bases from J, with 15 bases in between. DNA for the CDR3: TGCGCCAGCAGCCAAGATTACGGGGGGACCCCCTATGGCTACACCTTC. Translation gives CASSQDYGGTPYGYTF.

The chain links TRBV30 to TRBJ1-2; possible D gene TRBD1, 6 bases. The CDR3 has 14 residues. V lost 0 bases and J 4 bases, leaving 12 bases between the germline ends. Per germline, CDR1 GTSNPN and CDR2 SVGIG (reference sequence). DNA of the CDR3: TGTGCCTGGAGTGTACGACAGGCGGGCTATGGCTACACCTTC. Its translation: CAWSVRQAGYGYTF.

This chain links TRBV5-1 with TRBJ1-1, with 8 bases fitting TRBD1. Germline-derived CDR1 and CDR2 are SGHRS and YFSETQ. The CDR3 extends over 14 amino acids. The trim removed 4 bases at V and 1 base at J, leaving 3 bases unmatched. CDR3 DNA: TGCGCCAGCAGCCAGGGGGCGGAGAACACTGAAGCTTTCTTT. This gives the protein CASSQGAENTEAFF.

V usage is TRBV2 and J usage is TRBJ2-2; 8 positions agree with TRBD2. Germline assignment: CDR1 SNHLY and CDR2 FYNNEI. The CDR3 consists of 14 residues. The J segment lost 4 bases and the V segment lost 6 bases, leaving 4 bases of the junction unmatched. In DNA, the CDR3 is TGTGCCAGCAGGAGCGGGGGCCCCACCGGGGAGCTGTTTTTT. Its protein product is CASRSGGPTGELFF.

CDR3 nucleotide sequence: TGTGCCAGCAGCTTTGTACAGGTGGGAGGCTACACCTTC. Protein product: CASSFVQVGGYTF. V usage is TRBV5-6 and J usage is TRBJ1-2; D possibly corresponds to TRBD1 (5 bases). CDR1 and CDR2 from the germline V gene are SGHDT and YYEEEE. The V gene lost 2 bases and the J gene lost 8 bases, with 13 bases spanning the gap. CDR3 length equals 13 residues.

V is TRBV6-5 and J is TRBJ1-4; D gene uncertain. Germline values: CDR1 MNHEY, CDR2 SVGAGI. The CDR3 sequence is 15 residues long. Trimming shortened V by 6 bases and J by 8 bases, and 19 bases separated the two germline ends. CDR3 loop: CASRRVGALGEKLFF. The CDR3 region has the DNA TGTGCCAGCAGGCGGGTTGGAGCACTGGGGGAAAAACTGTTTTTT.

V is TRBV27 and J is TRBJ1-2, with TRBD1 matching over 11 bases. Germline CDR1 is MNHEY and CDR2 is SMNVEV (reference sequence). V shed 3 bases, J shed 6 bases, and the junction held 9 bases outside the gene matches. CDR3 length equals 16 residues. DNA for the CDR3: TGTGCCAGCAGTTTTGGCAGTCCGGACAGGGGGCATGGCTACACCTTC. Translated: CASSFGSPDRGHGYTF.

This chain uses TRBV25-1 with TRBJ1-1; no definite D call. Germline CDR1 and CDR2: MGHDK and SYGVNS. V dropped 3 bases and J dropped 10 bases, with 9 bases sitting between them. The CDR3 is 11 amino acids. The CDR3 sequence: CASSDSLGAFF. DNA for the CDR3: TGTGCCAGCAGTGATTCCCTCGGAGCTTTCTTT.

As concerns this clone: Other DNA sequences in the same sample also yield this CDR3. The chain is built from TRBV9 and TRBJ1-1; perhaps TRBD1 as D (6 bases). Trimming left V 1 base short and J 0 bases short, with 7 bases between. This CDR3 region has 14 residues. The V gene's germline CDR1 is SGDLS and CDR2 YYNGEE. The CDR3 reads CASSVTGMNTEAFF. The DNA for the CDR3 is TGTGCCAGCAGCGTAACAGGGATGAACACTGAAGCTTTCTTT.